The next 9 T cell receptor beta chains were all read from a single sample in a study of blood T cell repertoires in COVID-19. Assay used: immunoSEQ multiplex PCR; TCRdb lists only in-frame clones, some missing. The sample holds approximately 110,000 clones, 85% to 90% seen once. The sample consisted of peripheral blood. All receptors come from a woman aged 50 to 65 with active or convalescent COVID-19.

This clone was detected once. The CDR3 sequence: CASSMIQGYGYTF. CDR3 in DNA: TGTGCCAGTAGTATGATACAGGGATATGGCTACACCTTC. The chain combines TRBV19 with TRBJ1-2; maybe TRBD1 (6 bases). The CDR3 consists of 13 residues. Germline V gives CDR1 LNHDA, CDR2 SQIVND (reference sequence). V was pared by 3 bases and J by 5 bases, with 10 bases between.

The chain links TRBV7-2 to TRBJ2-1; 9 bases fit TRBD2. Germline V gene data show CDR1 as SGHTA and CDR2 as FQGNSA. The CDR3 is 18 residues long. V was clipped by 5 bases and J by 2 bases; unmatched bases: 13. CDR3 coding DNA: TGTGCCAGCAGCCTGGTTGGTATAGCGGGAGACCCCTACAATGAGCAGTTCTTC. This encodes CASSLVGIAGDPYNEQFF.

The genes are TRBV3-1 (or the pseudogene TRBV3-2) and TRBJ2-7, with 8 positions matching TRBD2. V was clipped by 7 bases and J by 3 bases; unmatched bases: 14. The CDR3 length is 16 residues. Germline CDR1 and CDR2: LGHDT and YNNKEL (reference sequence). The CDR3 nucleotides read TGTGCCAGCACACGGGAAATAGCGGGAAAGGTCTACGAGCAGTACTTC. This translates into CASTREIAGKVYEQYF.

This chain uses TRBV27 with TRBJ2-7; weak D call: TRBD2 (6 bases). The germline V and J ends were trimmed by 3 bases and 5 bases, with 20 bases remaining between them. The V gene's germline CDR1 is MNHEY and CDR2 SMNVEV (reference sequence). This CDR3 has 16 residues. DNA for the CDR3: TGTGCCAGCAGTTTTACTAGACTAGTTAAAGGGCACGAGCAGTACTTC. It translates to CASSFTRLVKGHEQYF.

In its sample, this clone was seen a few times. The chain uses TRBV4-1 and TRBJ2-7; 8 nucleotides line up with TRBD1. V shed 3 bases, J shed 2 bases, and the junction held 6 bases outside the gene matches. The germline gives CDR1 MGHRA, CDR2 YSYEKL. The CDR3 has 15 residues. The CDR3 loop is CASSQRQGTPYEQYF. CDR3 sequence (DNA): TGCGCCAGCAGCCAGAGACAGGGGACTCCCTACGAGCAGTACTTC.

This sequence joins TRBV6-5 and TRBJ1-2; the match to TRBD1 covers 9 bases. Germline CDR1 is MNHEY and CDR2 is SVGAGI. The CDR3 runs to 14 residues. J gave up 5 bases and V 8 bases, and 9 bases lay outside the gene matches. Written as DNA, the CDR3 is TGTGCCAGCGCTATTGGACAGGGGCTTTATGGCTACACCTTC. This sequence encodes CASAIGQGLYGYTF.

The rearrangement joins TRBV5-4 to TRBJ2-3, with D perhaps TRBD2 (6 bases). The CDR3 totals 14 residues. V lost 4 bases and J 5 bases, leaving 14 bases between the germline ends. Germline CDR1 SGHNT, CDR2 YYREEE (reference sequence). The CDR3 coding sequence is TGTGCCAGCAGCCCGGACCCGCGGGGAGATACGCAGTATTTT. This codes for CASSPDPRGDTQYF.

The V gene is TRBV28, the J gene TRBJ1-5; D is perhaps TRBD1 (5 bases). The V and J ends lost 5 bases and 2 bases respectively, with 16 bases between them. Germline CDR1 is MDHEN and CDR2 is SYDVKM. CDR3 length: 16 residues. The CDR3 region is CASSLQGPAGNQPQHF. The DNA for the CDR3 is TGTGCCAGCAGTCTTCAGGGCCCCGCGGGCAATCAGCCCCAGCATTTT.

The gene calls are TRBV19 and TRBJ1-6; 7 nucleotides agree with TRBD1. The CDR3 has 15 amino acids. The trim removed 5 bases at V and 7 bases at J, leaving 8 bases unmatched. CDR1 LNHDA and CDR2 SQIVND come from the germline V gene (reference sequence). The CDR3 DNA follows: TGTGCCAGTAGTTCGATCCAGGGGGTCAATTCACCCCTCCACTTT. It codes for CASSSIQGVNSPLHF. The variable domain in full, with the rest retrieved from reference TRBV19 and TRBJ1-6, is DGGITQSPKYLFRKEGQNVTLSCEQNLNHDAMYWYRQDPGQGLRLIYYSQIVNDFQKGDIAEGYSVSREKKESFPLTVTSAQKNPTAFYLCASSSIQGVNSPLHFGNGTRLTVT.